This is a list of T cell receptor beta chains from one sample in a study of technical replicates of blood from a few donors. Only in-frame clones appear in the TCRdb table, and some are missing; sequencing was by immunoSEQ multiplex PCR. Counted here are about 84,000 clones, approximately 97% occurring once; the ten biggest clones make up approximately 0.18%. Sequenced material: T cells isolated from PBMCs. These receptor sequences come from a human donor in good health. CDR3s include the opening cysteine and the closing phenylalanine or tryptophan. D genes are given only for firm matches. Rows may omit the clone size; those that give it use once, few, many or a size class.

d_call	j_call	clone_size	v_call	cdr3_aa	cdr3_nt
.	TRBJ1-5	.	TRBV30	CAWSGRRHHQPQHF	TGTGCCTGGAGTGGACGGAGGCATCATCAGCCCCAGCATTTT
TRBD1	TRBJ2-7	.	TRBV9	CASSVGGTASYEQYF	TGTGCCAGCAGCGTAGGGGGGACAGCCTCCTACGAGCAGTACTTC
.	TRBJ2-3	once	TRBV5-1	CASSLTGRVVDTQYF	TGCGCCAGCAGCTTAACAGGGAGGGTAGTTGATACGCAGTATTTT
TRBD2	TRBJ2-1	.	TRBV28	CASLETSGLHNEQFF	TGTGCCAGCCTAGAGACTAGCGGGTTACACAATGAGCAGTTCTTC
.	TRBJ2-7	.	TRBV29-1	CSVGSYEQYF	TGCAGCGTTGGTTCTTACGAGCAGTACTTC
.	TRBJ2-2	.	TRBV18	CASSPTITNTGELFF	TGTGCCAGCTCACCAACAATCACAAACACCGGGGAGCTGTTTTTT
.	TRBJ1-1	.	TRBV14	CASSQGLAAGTEAFF	TGTGCCAGCAGCCAAGGATTGGCCGCGGGCACTGAAGCTTTCTTT
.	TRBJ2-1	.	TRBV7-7	CASSLELSSYNEQFF	TGTGCTAGCAGCTTAGAGCTGAGCTCCTACAATGAGCAGTTCTTC
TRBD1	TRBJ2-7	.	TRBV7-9	CASSSTGAGEQYF	TGTGCCAGCAGCTCGACAGGGGCGGGGGAGCAGTACTTC
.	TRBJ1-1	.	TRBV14	CASSQADIWVNTEAFF	TGTGCCAGCAGCCAAGCGGACATTTGGGTGAACACTGAAGCTTTCTTT
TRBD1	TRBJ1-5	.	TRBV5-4	CASSFGDRGYQPQHF	TGTGCCAGCAGCTTTGGGGACAGGGGGTATCAGCCCCAGCATTTT
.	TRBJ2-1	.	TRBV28	CASSLEAFHNEQFF	TGTGCCAGCAGTTTGGAGGCGTTCCACAATGAGCAGTTCTTC
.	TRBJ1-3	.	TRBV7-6	CASSLSGLGNTIYF	TGTGCCAGCAGCTTATCAGGACTTGGAAACACCATATATTTT
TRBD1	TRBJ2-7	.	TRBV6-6	CASRGQDGEQYF	TGTGCCAGCCGCGGACAGGACGGCGAGCAGTACTTC
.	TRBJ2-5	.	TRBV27	CASSPPPGYQETQYF	TGTGCCAGCAGTCCCCCCCCAGGGTACCAAGAGACCCAGTACTTC
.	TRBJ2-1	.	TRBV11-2	CASSLIRVGSSYNEQFF	TGTGCCAGCAGCTTAATCAGGGTGGGTAGCTCCTACAATGAGCAGTTCTTC
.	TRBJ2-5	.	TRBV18	CASSPISGNGETQYF	TGTGCCAGCTCACCTATATCCGGGAACGGAGAGACCCAGTACTTC
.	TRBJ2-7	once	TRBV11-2	CASSPTAYEQYF	TGTGCCAGCAGCCCGACAGCGTACGAGCAGTACTTC
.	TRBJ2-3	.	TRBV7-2	CASSGGTERQYF	TGTGCCAGCAGCGGGGGGACAGAGAGGCAGTATTTT
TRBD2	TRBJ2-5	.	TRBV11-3	CASSLPSGVETQYF	TGTGCCAGCAGCTTACCTAGCGGGGTGGAGACCCAGTACTTC
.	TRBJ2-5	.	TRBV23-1	CASSQFIGGPTGTQYF	TGCGCCAGCAGTCAATTTATTGGTGGGCCCACCGGGACCCAGTACTTC
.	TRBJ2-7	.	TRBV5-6	CASSFLTSSYEQYF	TGTGCCAGCAGCTTTTTGACAAGCTCCTACGAGCAGTACTTC
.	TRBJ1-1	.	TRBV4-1	CASSQVSSGGTEAFF	TGCGCCAGCAGCCAAGTGTCCTCCGGGGGCACTGAAGCTTTCTTT
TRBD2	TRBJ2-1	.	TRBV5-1	CASSLGLAGGNEQFF	TGCGCCAGCAGCTTGGGGCTAGCGGGGGGGAATGAGCAGTTCTTC
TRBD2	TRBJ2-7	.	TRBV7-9	CASSSFGSGGLWFEQYF	TGTGCCAGCAGCTCATTTGGAAGCGGGGGACTTTGGTTCGAGCAGTACTTC
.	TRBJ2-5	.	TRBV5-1	CASSVGGPQETQYF	TGCGCCAGCAGCGTGGGGGGGCCTCAAGAGACCCAGTACTTC
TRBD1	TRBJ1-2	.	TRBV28	CASSTTGGGYGYTF	TGTGCCAGCAGTACAACAGGGGGCGGCTATGGCTACACCTTC
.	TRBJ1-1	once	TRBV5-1	CASSLDRRSTEAFF	TGCGCCAGCAGCTTGGACAGGCGGAGCACTGAAGCTTTCTTT
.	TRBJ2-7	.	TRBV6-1	CASSETTSSYYEQYF	TGTGCCAGCAGTGAAACTACTAGCAGTTACTACGAGCAGTACTTC
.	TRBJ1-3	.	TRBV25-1	CASSGTWSSGNTIYF	TGTGCCAGCAGTGGAACTTGGAGTTCTGGAAACACCATATATTTT
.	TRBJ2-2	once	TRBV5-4	CASSWSSPPTGELFF	TGTGCCAGCAGCTGGTCTAGCCCCCCAACCGGGGAGCTGTTTTTT
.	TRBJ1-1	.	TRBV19	CASSISDSSNTEAFF	TGTGCCAGTAGTATCTCGGACAGCTCGAACACTGAAGCTTTCTTT
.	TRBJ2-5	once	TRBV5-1	CASTTRPETQYF	TGCGCCAGCACGACTAGGCCAGAGACCCAGTACTTC
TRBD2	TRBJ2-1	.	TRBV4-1	CASSQVFEGLAGVDEQFF	TGCGCCAGCAGCCAAGTATTTGAAGGACTAGCGGGAGTGGATGAGCAGTTCTTC
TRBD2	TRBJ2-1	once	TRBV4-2	CASSRGTSGREHNEQFF	TGTGCCAGCAGCCGCGGGACTAGCGGGAGGGAGCACAATGAGCAGTTCTTC
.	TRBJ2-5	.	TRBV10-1	CASQVQETQYF	TGCGCCAGCCAGGTACAAGAGACCCAGTACTTC
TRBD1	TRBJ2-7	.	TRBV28	CASSSPGGRYEQYF	TGTGCCAGCAGTTCCCCAGGGGGACGCTACGAGCAGTACTTC
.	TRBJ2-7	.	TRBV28	CASSLGLRAYEQYF	TGTGCCAGCAGTTTAGGTTTGCGAGCCTACGAGCAGTACTTC
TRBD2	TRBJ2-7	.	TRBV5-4	CASSPAGGSGGVMEQYF	TGTGCCAGCAGCCCTGCTGGGGGTAGCGGGGGGGTTATGGAGCAGTACTTC
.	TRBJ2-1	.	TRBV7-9	CASTFGSSYNEQFF	TGTGCCAGCACATTCGGGAGCTCCTACAATGAGCAGTTCTTC
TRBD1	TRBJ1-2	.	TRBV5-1	CASSLETQGNNYGYTF	TGCGCCAGCAGCTTAGAAACACAGGGGAACAACTATGGCTACACCTTC
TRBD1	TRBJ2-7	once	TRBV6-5	CATSGQGTYEQYF	TGTGCCACATCGGGACAGGGGACCTACGAGCAGTACTTC
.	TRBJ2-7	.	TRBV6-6	CASRQMVQYF	TGTGCCAGCAGACAGATGGTGCAGTACTTC